This T cell receptor (beta chain) was documented in a study of shared clonotypes between healthy human individuals. Study-wide points: Four donors had about 5.1% of their naive CD4 clonotypes in common. Relative to clonotypes present in all four donors, those not shared had lower generation probabilities.

In the case of this clone: The antigen is unknown.

Researchers divided each subset's genomic DNA evenly across several immunoSEQ plates. Sequencing used immunoSEQ multiplex PCR; TCRdb keeps in-frame clones, though not all of them. The table lists 650,000 to 800,000 clones, under 95% of them singletons. The CDR3 length is 11 residues. CDR1 is SQVTM and CDR2 is ANQGSEA in the germline V gene. V was clipped by 5 bases and J by 7 bases, with 9 bases between them. Selected positively for CCR7 and CD45RO-negative, naive CD8 cells excluded terminally differentiated effector memory CD45RA+ cells. This chain links TRBV29-1 with TRBJ2-1, with D possibly matching TRBD2 (5 bases). Specimen: naive CD8+ T cells sorted from blood. The TCR comes from a man aged 25-40 years in good health. CDR3 in DNA: TGCAGCGTTCGAGGGCGAAATGAGCAGTTCTTC. Amino acid sequence: CSVRGRNEQFF.